The rows below give T cell receptor beta chains drawn from one sample of a study of blood T cell repertoires in COVID-19. Method: immunoSEQ multiplex PCR; TCRdb's copy keeps in-frame clones and lacks some. The sample carries some 58,000 clones, about four fifths recorded once. Sequencing was carried out using peripheral blood. These receptors were obtained from a human donor in a cohort sampled during active COVID-19. Each CDR3 is given with its conserved first and last residue. The D gene is left open where the match is weak. Only part of the rows carry a size: once, few, many, or a class if the clone is expanded.

d_call clone_size j_call v_call cdr3_aa cdr3_nt
TRBD1 . TRBJ2-1 TRBV6-2/TRBV6-3 CASSAQGTGGQLGEFF TGTGCCAGCAGTGCCCAGGGGACAGGGGGTCAATTGGGGGAGTTCTTC
. . TRBJ1-2 TRBV13 CASSLGGVHGYTF TGTGCCAGCAGCTTAGGAGGGGTCCATGGCTACACCTTC
TRBD1 . TRBJ1-1 TRBV3-1/TRBV3-2 CASSLGQVNTEAFF TGTGCCAGCAGCCTTGGACAGGTGAACACTGAAGCTTTCTTT
. few TRBJ1-6 TRBV12-3/TRBV12-4 CASSVQQESPLHF TGTGCCAGCAGTGTACAGCAAGAGTCACCCCTCCACTTT
TRBD2 . TRBJ2-7 TRBV19 CASSRASGMYEQYF TGTGCCAGTAGTCGCGCTAGCGGGATGTACGAGCAGTACTTC
. . TRBJ2-7 TRBV28 CASSPAITGVSYEQYF TGTGCCAGCAGTCCAGCGATAACAGGAGTCTCCTACGAGCAGTACTTC
. . TRBJ2-7 TRBV29-1 CSVEIDYEQYF TGCAGCGTTGAAATAGACTACGAGCAGTACTTC
. few TRBJ1-6 TRBV30 CAWSVQGSPLHF TGTGCCTGGAGTGTACAGGGTTCACCCCTCCACTTT
TRBD1 . TRBJ1-1 TRBV5-4 CASSSSGQLAFF TGTGCCAGCAGCTCTTCGGGACAGTTGGCTTTCTTT
TRBD1 once TRBJ1-2 TRBV12-3/TRBV12-4 CANRRTGDYGYTF TGTGCCAATCGGCGGACAGGGGATTATGGCTACACCTTC
TRBD1 few TRBJ1-6 TRBV5-6 CASSWDRRGSPLHF TGTGCCAGCAGCTGGGACAGGCGAGGGTCACCCCTCCACTTT
TRBD2 . TRBJ2-1 TRBV19 CATSIRRGGLAGGTRRYNEQFF TGTGCCACCTCTATCCGCCGGGGGGGACTAGCGGGAGGGACCCGACGCTACAATGAGCAGTTCTTC
TRBD2 . TRBJ2-5 TRBV6-5 CASSPGLAGGHQYF TGTGCCAGCAGTCCCGGACTAGCGGGGGGCCACCAGTACTTC
. once TRBJ2-7 TRBV28 CASLGVRFSYEQYF TGTGCCAGCCTAGGGGTGAGATTCTCCTACGAGCAGTACTTC
. . TRBJ1-1 TRBV29-1 CSVGDTNTEAFF TGCAGCGTTGGGGACACTAACACTGAAGCTTTCTTT
TRBD2 . TRBJ2-3 TRBV10-3 CAISEPRLAGEGNTQYF TGTGCCATCAGTGAACCAAGACTAGCGGGGGAGGGGAATACGCAGTATTTT
. . TRBJ2-5 TRBV28 CASSPIAGTQYF TGTGCCAGCAGCCCTATTGCCGGGACCCAGTACTTC
. once TRBJ2-1 TRBV5-1 CASSEGQSSYNEQFF TGCGCCAGCAGCGAGGGACAAAGCTCCTACAATGAGCAGTTCTTC
TRBD2 . TRBJ2-5 TRBV19 CASSKVTSGGEETQYF TGTGCCAGTAGCAAAGTGACTAGCGGGGGAGAAGAGACCCAGTACTTC
TRBD1 . TRBJ1-3 TRBV6-5 CASSPQGAGNTIYF TGTGCCAGCAGTCCTCAGGGGGCCGGAAACACCATATATTTT
. . TRBJ2-7 TRBV29-1 CSVGATNEQYF TGCAGCGTGGGGGCGACGAACGAGCAGTACTTC
TRBD2 few TRBJ2-1 TRBV12-5 CASGSKLAGLFDEQFF TGTGCTAGTGGTTCCAAACTAGCGGGGTTATTCGATGAGCAGTTCTTC
. . TRBJ1-6 TRBV7-2 CASSSERGGGITATPLHF TGTGCCAGCAGCTCCGAGCGAGGAGGAGGCATTACAGCAACACCCCTCCACTTT
. . TRBJ2-5 TRBV7-2 CASSSYTTQETQYF TGTGCCAGCAGCTCATATACTACCCAAGAGACCCAGTACTTC
TRBD2 few TRBJ2-3 TRBV29-1 CSVSGSRADTQYF TGCAGCGTTAGCGGGAGCAGGGCAGATACGCAGTATTTT
. once TRBJ2-1 TRBV10-3 CAISEGGRTQFF TGTGCCATCAGTGAAGGAGGGAGGACGCAGTTCTTC
. . TRBJ2-7 TRBV7-2 CASSFVFEQYF TGTGCCAGCAGCTTCGTTTTCGAGCAGTACTTC
TRBD2 . TRBJ2-7 TRBV28 CASSFPGLAYEQYF TGTGCCAGCAGTTTTCCGGGACTAGCTTACGAGCAGTACTTC
TRBD2 . TRBJ2-7 TRBV6-5 CASSRGTSGNYEQYF TGTGCCAGCAGTCGTGGGACTAGCGGGAACTACGAGCAGTACTTC
. . TRBJ2-3 TRBV9 CASSEEGGPVSTDTQYF TGTGCCAGCAGCGAGGAAGGGGGACCGGTTAGCACAGATACGCAGTATTTT
TRBD1 . TRBJ1-2 TRBV7-2 CASSLDRDYYGYTF TGTGCCAGCAGCCTCGACAGGGATTACTATGGCTACACCTTC
. . TRBJ2-7 TRBV30 CAWSVAGNEQYF TGTGCCTGGAGTGTAGCAGGGAACGAGCAGTACTTC
. . TRBJ1-3 TRBV5-1 CASSDYREGTIYF TGCGCCAGCAGCGACTACAGGGAGGGCACCATATATTTT
. . TRBJ1-4 TRBV28 CASSLGGQSDEKLFF TGTGCCAGCAGTTTAGGCGGTCAATCTGATGAAAAACTGTTTTTT
. few TRBJ1-6 TRBV19 CASSIDGTLYSPLHF TGTGCCAGTAGTATAGACGGGACACTTTATTCACCCCTCCACTTT
. few TRBJ2-5 TRBV28 CASSGGGFETQYF TGTGCCAGCAGTGGGGGGGGCTTTGAGACCCAGTACTTC
TRBD1 . TRBJ2-7 TRBV12-3/TRBV12-4 CASSPDRIYEQYF TGTGCCAGCAGTCCGGACAGGATCTACGAGCAGTACTTC
TRBD1 few TRBJ1-6 TRBV4-3 CASSPDRANSPLHF TGCGCCAGCAGCCCCGACAGGGCTAATTCACCCCTCCACTTT
. . TRBJ2-7 TRBV15 CATSRPGNQVFEDF TGTGCCACCAGCAGACCCGGGAACCAGGTCTTCGAGGACTTC
. once TRBJ1-5 TRBV29-1 CSVQARGGNQPQHF TGCAGCGTTCAGGCTCGGGGGGGCAATCAGCCCCAGCATTTT
. . TRBJ2-7 TRBV7-9 CASSPGTYEQYF TGTGCCAGCAGCCCAGGGACCTACGAGCAGTACTTC
TRBD1 . TRBJ2-1 TRBV19 CATGDRVNEQFF TGTGCCACCGGGGACAGGGTTAATGAGCAGTTCTTC
TRBD1 . TRBJ1-1 TRBV5-5 CASSSSTGNTEAFF TGTGCCAGCAGCTCTTCGACAGGGAATACTGAAGCTTTCTTT
. . TRBJ2-7 TRBV4-1 CASSQGQAYEQYF TGCGCCAGCAGCCAGGGACAAGCCTACGAGCAGTACTTC
TRBD2 . TRBJ2-7 TRBV28 CASSPAGLAGNYEQYF TGTGCCAGCAGTCCCGCGGGGCTAGCGGGGAACTACGAGCAGTACTTC
TRBD2 . TRBJ2-5 TRBV9 CASSPGMSGGYQETQYF TGTGCCAGCAGCCCAGGGATGAGCGGGGGGTACCAAGAGACCCAGTACTTC
TRBD1 once TRBJ2-1 TRBV9 CASSAQTGAYNEQFF TGTGCCAGCAGCGCTCAGACAGGGGCCTACAATGAGCAGTTCTTC
. . TRBJ1-2 TRBV6-5 CASIAGSGFGYTF TGTGCCAGCATTGCGGGAAGCGGTTTTGGCTACACCTTC
. . TRBJ1-2 TRBV4-3 CASSLSVSGDGDYGYTF TGCGCCAGCAGCCTTTCCGTGTCAGGGGACGGAGACTATGGCTACACCTTC
TRBD2 . TRBJ2-1 TRBV27 CASRPGLALSRNEQFF TGTGCCAGCAGGCCGGGACTAGCGCTTTCGAGGAATGAGCAGTTCTTC